This entry features one T cell receptor beta chain sequence. The V segment lost 1 base and the J segment 8 bases; nucleotides outside the gene matches: 4. CDR3 length: 15 residues. Germline V CDR1 and CDR2: SGHNT, YENEEA. The data derive from a study of blood T cell repertoires in COVID-19. Across the study: Both acute and convalescent COVID-19 samples were obtained from the United States, Italy and Spain. T cells, B-cell-depleted T cells, or PBMCs provided the cDNA or gDNA that served as material.

Seattle enrolled patients during active infection and tracked them longitudinally. Original methodology: Quantification of nucleated cells was approximated via reference gene primer amplification. The protocol was immunoSEQ multiplex PCR, while the TCRdb copy is restricted to in-frame clones and leaves out a portion. V and J calls and clone size are given by that table; D and trimming were obtained from the DNA. The table lists about 46,000 clones, approximately 85% of them singletons. The TCR was taken from a woman of 80 years or more with COVID-19, enrolled during active disease. Sequenced material: peripheral blood. The chain carries TRBV11-3 and TRBJ2-1; 11 bases map to TRBD1. CDR3 coding DNA: TGTGCCAGCAGCTTAGGGACAGGGGGCGCGGATGAGCAGTTCTTC. Its protein is CASSLGTGGADEQFF.